A single sample gave rise to the 26 T cell receptor beta chains below, sequenced in a study of neurological immune-mediated disorders. TCRdb re-analysed the 5' RACE reads in MiXCR, keeping a single row per CDR3 protein. The sample has some 28,000 distinct CDR3 sequences, under 8% seen once; the top ten hold about 9%. Sequencing used PBMCs. The receptor source for this set is a woman between 45 and 60 years old in good health.

Sample share makes this clonotype medium-sized. The chain combines TRBV20-1 with TRBJ1-3; D uncertain. Trimming stripped 5 bases from V and 1 base from J, with 6 bases between. This CDR3 has 12 residues. Germline V lookup: CDR1 DFQATT, CDR2 SNEGSKA (reference sequence). CDR3 nucleotide sequence: TGCAGTGCTGGGAAATCTGGAAACACCATATATTTT. It translates to CSAGKSGNTIYF.

The chain combines TRBV6-5 with TRBJ2-7; no definite D call. The CDR3 consists of 13 residues. Trimming left V 5 bases short and J 5 bases short, with 13 bases between. Germline loops: CDR1 MNHEY, CDR2 SVGAGI. CDR3 nucleotide sequence: TGTGCCAGCAGTACCCCCAGTGCTAACGAGCAGTACTTC. It specifies CASSTPSANEQYF.

This clonotype appeared many times. V gene TRBV5-6 combines with J gene TRBJ2-3; TRBD1 matches 8 bases. Germline CDR1 SGHDT, CDR2 YYEEEE. The CDR3 spans 16 residues. V lost 0 bases to trimming and J lost 3 bases; unmatched junction nucleotides: 6. The CDR3 here is CASSLAPGGRTDTQYF. The CDR3 bases are TGTGCCAGCAGCTTGGCCCCAGGGGGCAGGACAGATACGCAGTATTTT.

At least ten counts were recorded for this clonotype. V and J are TRBV29-1 and TRBJ2-7; no clear D. The V and J ends lost 0 bases and 0 bases respectively, with 3 bases between them. Germline loops: CDR1 SQVTM, CDR2 ANQGSEA. The CDR3 runs to 12 residues. CDR3 nucleotide sequence: TGCAGCGTTGAAGATCTCTCCTACGAGCAGTACTTC. It is translated as CSVEDLSYEQYF.

This clonotype has a count of ten or more. The chain carries TRBV5-1 and TRBJ1-1, with no clear D. Trimming left V 0 bases short and J 2 bases short, with 11 bases between. CDR3 size: 15 residues. The germline V gene encodes CDR1 SGHRS and CDR2 YFSETQ. CDR3 residues: CASSLVAGKNTEAFF. The CDR3 DNA sequence: TGCGCCAGCAGCTTGGTTGCGGGGAAAAACACTGAAGCTTTCTTT.

This clonotype came up many times. The rearrangement uses TRBV20-1 and TRBJ2-1, with 14 bases identical to TRBD2. The ends lost 6 bases at V and 8 bases at J; junction bases unmatched: 18. Germline V gene sequence: CDR1 DFQATT, CDR2 SNEGSKA (reference sequence). This CDR3 region has 18 residues. This chain's CDR3 is CSAAGTSGRGWLSDEQFF. CDR3 DNA: TGCAGTGCCGCCGGGACTAGCGGGAGAGGGTGGTTATCCGATGAGCAGTTCTTC.

This clonotype was detected ten times or more. The chain uses TRBV7-8 and TRBJ1-6; D gene unclear. With 1 base removed from V and 6 bases from J, the gap between germline ends came to 10 bases. From germline, CDR1 is SGHVS and CDR2 FQNEAQ. The length of the CDR3 is 15 residues. This chain's CDR3 is CASSLGAGVNSPLHF. The CDR3 coding sequence is TGTGCCAGCAGCTTAGGGGCCGGGGTTAATTCACCCCTCCACTTT.

This clonotype came up many times. The rearrangement uses TRBV20-1 and TRBJ1-4, with 11 bases matching TRBD1. V gave up 5 bases and J gave up 8 bases; unmatched junction bases: 4. The CDR3 runs to 13 residues. Germline V CDR1 and CDR2: DFQATT, SNEGSKA (reference sequence). CDR3 in amino acids: CSAPGQGGEKLFF. For the CDR3, the DNA is TGCAGTGCTCCGGGACAGGGGGGCGAAAAACTGTTTTTT.

Many counts were recorded for this clonotype. The chain's CDR3 is CASSPAPGYGTEAFF. The DNA for the CDR3 is TGCGCCAGCAGCCCCGCTCCGGGGTATGGCACTGAAGCTTTCTTT. The chain has TRBV5-1 and TRBJ1-1; D not resolved. This CDR3 is built from 15 residues. Trimming left V 4 bases short and J 4 bases short, with 17 bases between. In germline, CDR1 is SGHRS, CDR2 YFSETQ.

This clonotype was seen at least ten times. This rearrangement joins TRBV7-7 to TRBJ2-5, with D maybe TRBD1 (6 bases). The CDR3 sequence is 13 residues long. Trimming shortened V by 3 bases and J by 4 bases, and 9 bases separated the two germline ends. Germline CDR1 SSHAT, CDR2 FNYEAQ (reference sequence). The CDR3 nucleotides are TGTGCCAGCAGCTTCAGGGGTACAGAGACCCAGTACTTC. It yields the protein CASSFRGTETQYF.

This clonotype was picked up a small number of times. The CDR3 is CASGVPGTGLNQPQHF. The CDR3 DNA reads as TGTGCCAGCGGGGTGCCTGGGACAGGACTTAATCAGCCCCAGCATTTT. The chain employs TRBV6-6 and TRBJ1-5, with 8 bases fitting TRBD1. Germline V CDR1 and CDR2: MNHNY, SVGAGI (reference sequence). CDR3 length equals 16 residues. The V and J ends lost 8 bases and 4 bases, in that order; junction bases with no gene match: 13.

In its sample, this clonotype was seen many times. This chain links TRBV6-5 with TRBJ2-7; D not certain. Germline values: CDR1 MNHEY, CDR2 SVGAGI. The CDR3 has 15 amino acids. V lost 6 bases to trimming and J lost 2 bases, with 17 bases between them. The CDR3 here is CASRKKGVGPYEQYF. In DNA form, the CDR3 reads TGTGCCAGCAGAAAAAAGGGCGTTGGCCCCTACGAGCAGTACTTC.

The table lists this clonotype with many counts. This chain joins TRBV25-1 and TRBJ2-1; 7 nucleotides agree with TRBD2. Germline loops: CDR1 MGHDK, CDR2 SYGVNS. The CDR3 has 14 residues. The V gene end was trimmed by 4 bases and the J gene end by 3 bases; junction bases not matched to a gene: 3. CDR3 DNA: TGTGCCAGCAGTGGGGGGGGGAACTACAATGAGCAGTTCTTC. Amino acid sequence: CASSGGGNYNEQFF.

This clonotype was counted ten times or more. The chain employs TRBV5-1 and TRBJ2-7, with TRBD1 matching over 9 bases. Germline V gene lookup returns CDR1 SGHRS and CDR2 YFSETQ. The CDR3 is 15 residues long. Trimming at V came to 2 bases and at J to 1 base, leaving 4 bases not matched to a gene. This CDR3 reads CASSLQGAFSYEQYF. The CDR3 region has the DNA TGCGCCAGCAGCTTACAGGGGGCCTTTTCCTACGAGCAGTACTTC.

This clonotype was counted many times. This chain connects TRBV12-3 or TRBV12-4 to TRBJ2-3, with D possibly matching TRBD2 (6 bases). Between the trimmed V and J ends, which lost 8 bases and 3 bases, there was a span of 9 bases. The CDR3 is 12 amino acids. Written as DNA, the CDR3 is TGTGCCAGCCGGAGCGGGACAGATACGCAGTATTTT. It is translated as CASRSGTDTQYF.

This clonotype was seen repeatedly, ten times or more. V is TRBV12-3 or TRBV12-4 and J is TRBJ2-1; the D gene is possibly TRBD1 (6 bases). The length of the CDR3 is 13 residues. Trimming took 5 bases from V and 9 from J, leaving 14 bases between them. The CDR3 sequence is CASSQQGRVEQFF. Written as DNA, the CDR3 is TGTGCCAGCAGTCAGCAGGGGCGCGTTGAGCAGTTCTTC.

This clonotype was observed at least ten times. The chain links TRBV24-1 to TRBJ1-5, with TRBD1 as a possible D gene (5 bases). This CDR3 is built from 13 residues. Per the germline V gene, CDR1 is KGHDR and CDR2 is SFDVKD. V lost 5 bases to trimming and J lost 4 bases, with 8 bases between them. The CDR3 protein is CATSVGGNQPQHF. The CDR3 DNA sequence: TGTGCCACCAGTGTTGGGGGAAATCAGCCCCAGCATTTT.

This clonotype has at least ten counts. The V and J genes are TRBV20-1 and TRBJ2-1, with D possibly being TRBD2 (7 bases). Trimming cost V 0 bases and J 6 bases, with 12 bases left between them. The CDR3 loop spans 14 amino acids. Germline lookup yields CDR1 DFQATT and CDR2 SNEGSKA (reference sequence). The CDR3 is CSARDGGGVNEQFF. CDR3 in DNA: TGCAGTGCTAGAGATGGGGGGGGCGTCAATGAGCAGTTCTTC.

This clonotype was seen ten or more times. J is TRBJ2-1 and V is TRBV20-1, with D unresolved. The CDR3 consists of 14 residues. V was cut by 3 bases and J by 4 bases, with 13 bases left in between. CDR1 and CDR2 from the germline V gene are DFQATT and SNEGSKA (reference sequence). The CDR3 reads CSASRGGPYNEQFF. The CDR3 DNA reads TGCAGTGCTAGTCGTGGTGGGCCGTACAATGAGCAGTTCTTC.

Within the sample, this clonotype is medium-sized. The gene calls are TRBV5-1 and TRBJ1-3, with D unresolved. Trimming removed 2 bases at V and 1 base at J, with 10 bases between. CDR3 size: 15 residues. Germline assignment: CDR1 SGHRS and CDR2 YFSETQ. The CDR3 DNA reads TGCGCCAGCAGCTTCGATCTACAATCTGGAAACACCATATATTTT. Amino acids: CASSFDLQSGNTIYF. The entire variable domain, with the rest obtained from reference TRBV5-1 and TRBJ1-3, is as follows: KAGVTQTPRYLIKTRGQQVTLSCSPISGHRSVSWYQQTPGQGLQFLFEYFSETQRNKGNFPGRFSGRQFSNSRSEMNVSTLELGDSALYLCASSFDLQSGNTIYFGEGSWLTVV.

Many counts were recorded for this clonotype. The chain uses TRBV2 and TRBJ1-2, with D tentatively TRBD1 (6 bases). CDR1 is SNHLY and CDR2 is FYNNEI in the germline V gene. V gave up 7 bases and J gave up 5 bases, with 20 bases separating them. The CDR3 loop spans 15 amino acids. The CDR3 region is CASTNIQGNSYGYTF. In nucleotides, the CDR3 is TGTGCCAGCACCAATATACAGGGCAACTCTTATGGCTACACCTTC.

This clonotype was seen repeatedly, ten times or more. The chain is built from TRBV9 and TRBJ2-2, with D uncertain. Germline V lookup: CDR1 SGDLS, CDR2 YYNGEE. The CDR3 is made up of 14 amino acids. Deletions cut 0 bases from V and 7 bases from J, with 10 bases between. The CDR3 DNA sequence: TGTGCCAGCAGCGTAGGAACAGTAGGCGGGGAGCTGTTTTTT. The encoded protein is CASSVGTVGGELFF.

In its sample, this clonotype was seen many times. The chain is built from TRBV20-1 and TRBJ2-2, with D perhaps matching TRBD1 (6 bases). This CDR3 spans 14 amino acids. CDR1 is DFQATT, CDR2 SNEGSKA, per germline (reference sequence). Trimming shortened V by 8 bases and J by 1 base, and 14 bases separated the two germline ends. CDR3 region: CSPQGSGNTGELFF. The CDR3 DNA reads as TGCAGTCCTCAGGGGAGCGGGAACACCGGGGAGCTGTTTTTT.

This clonotype was detected ten times or more. V is TRBV5-1 and J is TRBJ2-7; perhaps TRBD1 as D (5 bases). Germline CDR1 reads SGHRS; CDR2 reads YFSETQ. Deletions cut 0 bases from V and 5 bases from J, with 18 bases between. The CDR3 sequence is 16 residues long. CDR3 protein: CASSLVGGKGFDEQYF. The CDR3 DNA reads as TGCGCCAGCAGCTTGGTTGGTGGTAAGGGGTTCGACGAGCAGTACTTC.

This clonotype was seen at least ten times. The chain couples TRBV7-6 to TRBJ2-1, with unresolved D. V gave up 1 base and J gave up 9 bases, with 7 bases separating them. CDR1 is SGHVS, CDR2 FNYEAQ, per germline. The CDR3 runs 12 residues. CDR3 in amino acids: CASSLEWGEQFF. For the CDR3, the DNA is TGTGCCAGCAGCTTAGAGTGGGGTGAGCAGTTCTTC.

This clonotype was detected ten times or more. This rearrangement joins TRBV29-1 to TRBJ2-1, with 12 bases aligning to TRBD2. CDR1 and CDR2 from the germline V gene are SQVTM and ANQGSEA. Trimming took 1 base from V and 8 from J; bases not matched to a gene: 6. The CDR3 contains 15 residues. DNA of the CDR3: TGCAGCGTTGAAGGACTAGCGGGAGAGAGGGATGAGCAGTTCTTC. Protein product: CSVEGLAGERDEQFF.